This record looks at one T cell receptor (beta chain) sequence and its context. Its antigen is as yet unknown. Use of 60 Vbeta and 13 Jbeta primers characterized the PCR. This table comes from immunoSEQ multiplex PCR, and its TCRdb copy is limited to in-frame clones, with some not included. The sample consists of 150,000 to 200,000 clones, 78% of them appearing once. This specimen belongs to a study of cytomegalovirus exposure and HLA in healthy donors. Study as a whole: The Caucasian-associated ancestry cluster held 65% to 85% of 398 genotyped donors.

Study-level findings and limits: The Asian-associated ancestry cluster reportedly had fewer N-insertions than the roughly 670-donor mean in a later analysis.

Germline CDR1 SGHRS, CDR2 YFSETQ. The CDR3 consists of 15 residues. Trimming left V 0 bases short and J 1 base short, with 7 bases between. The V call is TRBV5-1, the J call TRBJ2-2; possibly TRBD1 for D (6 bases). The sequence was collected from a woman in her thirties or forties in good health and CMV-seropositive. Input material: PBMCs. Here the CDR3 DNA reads TGCGCCAGCAGCTTGGTACAGGGGAACACCGGGGAGCTGTTTTTT. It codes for CASSLVQGNTGELFF.